This T cell receptor beta chain was documented in a study of blood T cell repertoires in COVID-19. The wider study: PBMCs, B-cell-depleted T cells, or T cells were the source of the cDNA or gDNA that made up the material.

Generated by immunoSEQ multiplex PCR, the TCRdb table keeps only in-frame clones and is missing some. The sample contains some 130,000 clones, roughly 80% of which appear only once. Adults between roughly 18 and 100 years of age took part from 24 US areas. Trimming stripped 7 bases from V and 8 bases from J, with 12 bases between. Germline loops: CDR1 DFQATT, CDR2 SNEGSKA (reference sequence). CDR3 length equals 11 residues. Material for sequencing was PBMCs or T cells enriched from blood (not recorded which). This receptor was identified in a man aged 40-50 years with acute COVID-19. The J gene is TRBJ2-1, the V gene TRBV20-1, with a weak D call TRBD2 (6 bases). The DNA of the CDR3 is TGCAGTGAGGGCAGGGACTATGAGCAGTTCTTC. Protein product: CSEGRDYEQFF.